Listed here are 32 T cell receptor beta chains from one sample, sequenced in a study of PD-1 blockade in classical Hodgkin lymphoma. TCRdb's table, derived via immunoSEQ multiplex PCR, lists solely in-frame clones and lacks some. The repertoire holds 72,000 or so clones, with 93% as singletons. Relapses following autologous stem cell transplantation were seen in all patients, with brentuximab vedotin exposure varying. Here the sequenced sample was peripheral blood mononuclear cells (PBMCs), taken at baseline. These receptors all stem from a human donor with classical Hodgkin lymphoma.

This chain joins TRBV9 and TRBJ1-3; tentative D call: TRBD1 (6 bases). The V gene's germline CDR1 is SGDLS and CDR2 YYNGEE. V dropped 5 bases and J dropped 1 base, with 13 bases sitting between them. This CDR3 region has 15 residues. The DNA of the CDR3 is TGTGCCAGCAGTGCCGGGACAATGTCTGGAAACACCATATATTTT. It codes for CASSAGTMSGNTIYF.

The chain uses TRBV3-2 and TRBJ2-2. TRBV3-2 is a documented pseudogene. The CDR3 is made up of 9 amino acids. CDR3 protein: CASAGELFF. The CDR3 DNA reads as TGTGCCAGCGCCGGGGAGCTGTTTTTT.

The chain has TRBV6-5 and TRBJ2-2; maybe TRBD2 (6 bases). Between the trimmed V and J ends, which lost 2 bases and 6 bases, there was a span of 13 bases. The CDR3 covers 15 residues. The germline V gene has CDR1 MNHEY and CDR2 SVGAGI. CDR3 sequence: CASSYRGGAAGELFF. As DNA, the CDR3 is TGTGCCAGCAGTTACCGAGGCGGGGCCGCCGGGGAGCTGTTTTTT.

CDR3 sequence (DNA): TGTGCCAGCAGCTCTTCTGAGCTGGTAGGCTACGAGCAGTACTTC. This gives the protein CASSSSELVGYEQYF. The genes are TRBV5-4 and TRBJ2-7, with D unresolved. The CDR3 loop spans 15 amino acids. V gave up 3 bases and J gave up 3 bases, with 16 bases separating them. Germline-derived CDR1 and CDR2 are SGHNT and YYREEE (reference sequence).

The chain has TRBV19 and TRBJ1-2; a possible D gene is TRBD1 (5 bases). CDR1 is LNHDA, CDR2 SQIVND, per germline (reference sequence). This CDR3 has 14 amino acids. V lost 5 bases to trimming and J lost 5 bases, with 15 bases between them. CDR3 protein: CASSVSRDPYGYTF. For the CDR3, the DNA is TGTGCCAGTAGTGTCTCCAGGGATCCTTATGGCTACACCTTC. The entire variable domain, with the rest obtained from reference TRBV19 and TRBJ1-2, is as follows: DGGITQSPKYLFRKEGQNVTLSCEQNLNHDAMYWYRQDPGQGLRLIYYSQIVNDFQKGDIAEGYSVSREKKESFPLTVTSAQKNPTAFYLCASSVSRDPYGYTFGSGTRLTVV.

This rearrangement joins TRBV5-1 to TRBJ1-1; no firm D call. Trimming cost V 8 bases and J 4 bases, with 15 bases left between them. The germline V gene has CDR1 SGHRS and CDR2 YFSETQ. The CDR3 has 13 amino acids. As DNA, the CDR3 is TGCGCCAGTACCCTATCGAGTGGCACTGAAGCTTTCTTT. The encoded protein is CASTLSSGTEAFF. The full variable domain, completed using reference TRBV5-1 and TRBJ1-1, is KAGVTQTPRYLIKTRGQQVTLSCSPISGHRSVSWYQQTPGQGLQFLFEYFSETQRNKGNFPGRFSGRQFSNSRSEMNVSTLELGDSALYLCASTLSSGTEAFFGQGTRLTVV.

The rearrangement links TRBV9 to TRBJ2-7; D is undetermined. The CDR3 loop spans 17 amino acids. Trimming removed 2 bases from V and 0 bases from J, with 18 bases in between. Germline values: CDR1 SGDLS, CDR2 YYNGEE. The CDR3 sequence is CASSVRSDRASSYEQYF. CDR3 DNA: TGTGCCAGCAGCGTTAGGAGTGATAGGGCCAGCTCCTACGAGCAGTACTTC.

Here the CDR3 DNA reads TGTGCCAGCAGCTTGGAGCCAGGGGGCTCCTACAATGAGCAGTTCTTC. Translated: CASSLEPGGSYNEQFF. The V and J genes are TRBV5-6 and TRBJ2-1; 7 nucleotides agree with TRBD1. V shed 0 bases and J 0 bases; nucleotides not matched to a gene: 3. The CDR3 covers 16 residues. CDR1 SGHDT and CDR2 YYEEEE come from the germline V gene.

The chain uses TRBV2 and TRBJ1-2; the D is unclear. Germline V gives CDR1 SNHLY, CDR2 FYNNEI. Trimming removed 9 bases from V and 8 bases from J, with 13 bases in between. The CDR3 is 11 amino acids. CDR3 sequence (DNA): TGTGCCAGTTGGGCTCAACGGGGCTACACCTTC. Amino acid sequence: CASWAQRGYTF.

The chain is built from TRBV2 and TRBJ2-7; no definite D call. The CDR3 totals 13 residues. Trimming pared 7 bases from V and 1 base from J, leaving 11 bases between. Germline loops: CDR1 SNHLY, CDR2 FYNNEI. CDR3: CASNDVFSYEQYF. In DNA, the CDR3 is TGTGCCAGCAATGACGTCTTTTCCTACGAGCAGTACTTC. The full variable domain, with the rest looked up from reference TRBV2 and TRBJ2-7, is EPEVTQTPSHQVTQMGQEVILRCVPISNHLYFYWYRQILGQKVEFLVSFYNNEISEKSEIFDDQFSVERPDGSNFTLKIRSTKLEDSAMYFCASNDVFSYEQYFGPGTRLTVT.

The genes are TRBV5-4 and TRBJ1-1; D uncertain. Germline V CDR1 and CDR2: SGHNT, YYREEE (reference sequence). CDR3 length equals 15 residues. Trimming took off 0 bases at V and 6 bases at J, with 15 bases between the two ends. CDR3 sequence: CASSLERLNHAEAFF. CDR3 nucleotide sequence: TGTGCCAGCAGCTTGGAGCGACTCAACCACGCTGAAGCTTTCTTT. The whole variable domain, filled in from reference TRBV5-4 and TRBJ1-1, reads ETGVTQSPTHLIKTRGQQVTLRCSSQSGHNTVSWYQQALGQGPQFIFQYYREEENGRGNFPPRFSGLQFPNYSSELNVNALELDDSALYLCASSLERLNHAEAFFGQGTRLTVV.

The chain couples TRBV2 to TRBJ2-7; the match to TRBD1 covers 7 bases. This CDR3 has 14 residues. Trimming removed 6 bases from V and 3 bases from J; junction bases left unmatched: 8. Per the germline V gene, CDR1 is SNHLY and CDR2 is FYNNEI. CDR3 sequence: CASSEGTDLYEQYF. Written as DNA, the CDR3 is TGTGCCAGCAGCGAGGGGACAGACCTCTACGAGCAGTACTTC.

The chain couples TRBV5-1 to TRBJ2-7; the D gene is possibly TRBD1 (5 bases). The CDR3 contains 16 residues. The V end lost 4 bases, the J end lost 0 bases, and 17 bases lay between the germline ends. Germline CDR1 reads SGHRS; CDR2 reads YFSETQ. CDR3 coding DNA: TGCGCCAGCAGCCCAGAAGGGGCCTGGGGCTCCTACGAGCAGTACTTC. This sequence encodes CASSPEGAWGSYEQYF.

This chain uses TRBV7-9 with TRBJ2-5, with D unresolved. The V gene lost 1 base and the J gene lost 5 bases, with 8 bases spanning the gap. Germline V gene sequence: CDR1 SEHNR, CDR2 FQNEAQ (reference sequence). This CDR3 is built from 13 residues. The CDR3 sequence is CASSLDSGETQYF. CDR3 coding DNA: TGTGCCAGCAGCTTAGATAGTGGGGAGACCCAGTACTTC.

This clone was seen once. The genes are TRBV11-2 and TRBJ1-2; 10 bases map to TRBD1. The V gene end was trimmed by 0 bases and the J gene end by 5 bases; junction bases not matched to a gene: 6. The CDR3 runs 16 residues. CDR1 SGHAT and CDR2 FQNNGV come from the germline V gene. The CDR3 protein is CASSLDRGTGEYGYTF. The DNA for the CDR3 is TGTGCCAGCAGCTTAGATCGAGGGACAGGGGAATATGGCTACACCTTC.

The chain employs TRBV7-3 and TRBJ2-1, with D uncertain. CDR3 size: 13 residues. V was cut by 4 bases and J by 4 bases, with 8 bases left in between. Germline assignment: CDR1 SGHTA and CDR2 FQGTGA. The CDR3 spells CASSSVGYNEQFF. The CDR3 nucleotides are TGTGCCAGCAGCTCCGTTGGATACAATGAGCAGTTCTTC. Together with reference TRBV7-3 and TRBJ2-1, the CDR3 gives the full variable domain: GAGVSQTPSNKVTEKGKYVELRCDPISGHTALYWYRQSLGQGPEFLIYFQGTGAADDSGLPNDRFFAVRPEGSVSTLKIQRTERGDSAVYLCASSSVGYNEQFFGPGTRLTVL.

The rearrangement links TRBV9 to TRBJ2-2; tentatively, D is TRBD2 (6 bases). CDR3 length: 18 residues. Trimming shortened V by 2 bases and J by 3 bases, and 20 bases separated the two germline ends. Germline V gene sequence: CDR1 SGDLS, CDR2 YYNGEE. The CDR3 DNA follows: TGTGCCAGCAGCGTTTCGGGAGCGCCGGGGTGGGACACCGGGGAGCTGTTTTTT. Translating it yields CASSVSGAPGWDTGELFF.

In its sample, this clone was seen once. The chain couples TRBV6-5 to TRBJ1-1; the D is unclear. CDR3 length: 11 amino acids. V gave up 2 bases and J gave up 5 bases, with 3 bases separating them. CDR1 and CDR2 (germline): MNHEY, SVGAGI. The CDR3 nucleotides are TGTGCCAGCAGTTACGGGACTGAAGCTTTCTTT. Translating gives CASSYGTEAFF.

The chain has TRBV5-1 and TRBJ1-6, with D perhaps TRBD1 (5 bases). The CDR3 loop spans 17 amino acids. V shed 0 bases and J shed 9 bases, with 19 bases lying between them. Germline CDR1 and CDR2: SGHRS and YFSETQ. CDR3 amino acids: CASSLVGQGVDASPLHF. CDR3 nucleotide sequence: TGCGCCAGCAGCTTGGTGGGGCAGGGAGTGGACGCTTCACCCCTCCACTTT.

To note about this clone: The junction departs from the called germline gene at one end, perhaps through a read error. V usage is TRBV19 and J usage is TRBJ1-2, with 8 bases identical to TRBD1. CDR1 is LNHDA, CDR2 SQIVND, per germline (reference sequence). CDR3 length: 16 residues. As DNA, the CDR3 is TGTGCCAGTAGCATAGGGACCCCAGACAGGGGACATGGCTACACCTTC. It yields the protein CASSIGTPDRGHGYTF.

The chain is built from TRBV7-2 and TRBJ2-1, with TRBD2 matching 14 bases. The CDR3 has 17 residues. Unmatched junction bases numbered 7, after V lost 6 bases and J lost 3 bases. The germline gives CDR1 SGHTA, CDR2 FQGNSA. CDR3 region: CASRQGLAGAYYNEQFF. The DNA for the CDR3 is TGTGCCAGCAGGCAGGGACTAGCGGGAGCTTACTACAATGAGCAGTTCTTC.

The rearrangement links TRBV6-1 to TRBJ1-5, with 8 bases fitting TRBD1. The CDR3 sequence is 17 residues long. Germline-derived CDR1 and CDR2 are MNHNS and SASEGT. V lost 2 bases, J lost 1 base, and 7 bases stayed unmatched. The CDR3 DNA reads TGTGCCAGCAGTGAAATTGAAACAGGGGGGAGCAATCAGCCCCAGCATTTT. It translates to CASSEIETGGSNQPQHF.

CDR3 in DNA: TGCGCCAGCAGCCAAGATCCGACTAGCGGTCCCTACAATGAGCAGTTCTTC. Its protein product is CASSQDPTSGPYNEQFF. V usage is TRBV4-1 and J usage is TRBJ2-1; 9 bases are a match to TRBD2. The CDR3 is 17 residues long. V lost 0 bases, J lost 2 bases, and 5 bases stayed unmatched. Germline loops: CDR1 MGHRA, CDR2 YSYEKL.

This clone occurred a few times. The J gene is TRBJ2-5, the V gene TRBV28; D is ambiguous. Trimming stripped 3 bases from V and 0 bases from J, with 14 bases between. CDR1 and CDR2 (germline): MDHEN, SYDVKM. CDR3 length: 16 amino acids. The CDR3 protein is CASSLNGFAYQETQYF. Here the CDR3 DNA reads TGTGCCAGCAGTTTGAATGGTTTTGCGTACCAAGAGACCCAGTACTTC.

The chain links TRBV7-9 to TRBJ2-2; TRBD1 or TRBD2 may be the D gene (5 bases each). The CDR3 sequence is 16 residues long. Trimming shortened V by 4 bases and J by 1 base, and 13 bases separated the two germline ends. Per the germline V gene, CDR1 is SEHNR and CDR2 is FQNEAQ (reference sequence). This CDR3 is CASSSPGGVNTGELFF. CDR3 DNA sequence: TGTGCCAGCAGCTCCCCTGGGGGAGTGAACACCGGGGAGCTGTTTTTT.

This rearrangement joins TRBV7-6 to TRBJ2-7; 7 nucleotides match TRBD1. The CDR3 spans 16 residues. Trimming at V came to 4 bases and at J to 7 bases, leaving 16 bases not matched to a gene. Per the germline V gene, CDR1 is SGHVS and CDR2 is FNYEAQ. The CDR3 DNA is TGTGCCAGCAGCTCTCTCCCGGGACAGTCCTACAAGGAGCAGTACTTC. Translation gives CASSSLPGQSYKEQYF. Filled out from reference TRBV7-6 and TRBJ2-7, the complete variable domain reads GAGVSQSPRYKVTKRGQDVALRCDPISGHVSLYWYRQALGQGPEFLTYFNYEAQQDKSGLPNDRFSAERPEGSISTLTIQRTEQRDSAMYRCASSSLPGQSYKEQYFGPGTRLTVT.

The V call is TRBV18, the J call TRBJ2-4; D possibly matches TRBD1 or TRBD2 (5 bases each). Germline V gene sequence: CDR1 KGHSH, CDR2 LQKENI. There are 17 residues in the CDR3. V lost 2 bases and J lost 6, with 20 bases in between. This chain's CDR3 is CASSPGGDIGVLNIQYF. The CDR3 region has the DNA TGTGCCAGCTCACCAGGGGGAGATATTGGGGTTCTAAACATTCAGTACTTC.

This chain links TRBV6-1 with TRBJ1-4; 8 nucleotides line up with TRBD1. The CDR3 spans 13 residues. V was pared by 7 bases and J by 8 bases, with 6 bases of the junction left unmatched. Germline V gene lookup returns CDR1 MNHNS and CDR2 SASEGT. The CDR3 DNA follows: TGTGCCAGCACGTCAGGGACAGGAGAAAAACTGTTTTTT. Amino acid sequence: CASTSGTGEKLFF.

The chain links TRBV7-9 to TRBJ2-6; no firm D call. The V gene's germline CDR1 is SEHNR and CDR2 FQNEAQ (reference sequence). Trimming pared 1 base from V and 0 bases from J, leaving 7 bases between. The CDR3 has 16 amino acids. The CDR3 is CASSLGGISGANVLTF. The CDR3 DNA sequence: TGTGCCAGCAGCTTAGGGGGTATCTCTGGGGCCAACGTCCTGACTTTC.

This clone was recorded once. The chain recombines TRBV19 with TRBJ2-7; D is undetermined. The V end lost 3 bases, the J end lost 0 bases, and 6 bases lay between the germline ends. Germline V gene sequence: CDR1 LNHDA, CDR2 SQIVND (reference sequence). There are 13 residues in the CDR3. This chain's CDR3 is CASSITDSYEQYF. CDR3 DNA: TGTGCCAGTAGTATCACTGACTCCTACGAGCAGTACTTC.

The chain has TRBV7-3 and TRBJ2-7; 10 bases align to TRBD1. After removal of 3 bases from V and 11 bases from J, the junction contained 10 bases not matched to a gene. The CDR3 totals 14 residues. Germline V gene data show CDR1 as SGHTA and CDR2 as FQGTGA. CDR3 DNA sequence: TGTGCCAGCAGCTTGGTCGGGACAGGGGAGGCGAAGTACTTC. This sequence encodes CASSLVGTGEAKYF.

The J gene is TRBJ2-7, the V gene TRBV28; 8 nucleotides agree with TRBD1. The CDR3 sequence is 14 residues long. Germline CDR1 MDHEN, CDR2 SYDVKM. Trimming at V came to 3 bases and at J to 4 bases, leaving 5 bases not matched to a gene. The CDR3, as DNA: TGTGCCAGCAGTTTCGCAGGGGGCTCATACGAGCAGTACTTC. This gives the protein CASSFAGGSYEQYF.